The entry below describes one TCR beta chain. In the original analysis: Quantification of nucleated cells was approximated via reference gene primer amplification. The data were produced by immunoSEQ multiplex PCR, yet TCRdb's version contains in-frame clones alone and is incomplete. V, J and clone size derive from that table, while D and trimming were established from the DNA sequence. Counted here are 250,000 to 300,000 clones, approximately 92% occurring once; the ten biggest clones make up roughly 4.8%. This entry belongs to a study of blood T cell repertoires in COVID-19. Study-level background: Acute and convalescent COVID-19 specimens originated in the United States, Italy and Spain. PBMCs, B-cell-depleted T cells, or T cells provided the cDNA or gDNA that made up the material.

Germline-derived CDR1 and CDR2 are SGHNT and YYREEE (reference sequence). Trimming pared 3 bases from V and 4 bases from J, leaving 12 bases between. The CDR3 is 14 amino acids. The TCR comes from a woman between 40 and 55 years old who had recovered from COVID-19. The sequenced material came from peripheral blood. The genes are TRBV5-4 and TRBJ2-3; unclear D gene. The CDR3, as DNA: TGTGCCAGCAGCTCGATCGGAGCTGCAGATACGCAGTATTTT. Translating gives CASSSIGAADTQYF.